This note documents a single T cell receptor beta chain sequence. Its antigen is not identified. Data came from immunoSEQ multiplex PCR; TCRdb stores just in-frame clones and leaves some out. The table includes 120,000 or so clones, roughly 84% detected once. The data originate from a study of T cell responses to AZD1222 COVID-19 vaccine. Overall study context: Pooled samples include second doses given at about 4 or 12 weeks. General study results and limits: Reportedly, close to half of spike-specific TCRs are directed against unmutated variant regions. Following two doses of AZD1222, Spike-specific TCR breadth and depth rose. Donor demographics were predominantly white British with a female majority; clonal diversity may be underestimated.

The sequence was obtained from an adult in good health. This sample comprised peripheral blood, obtained on day 0 of AZD1222 vaccination.

CDR3 amino acids: CASSLPDRPYEQYF. The CDR3 DNA sequence: TGCGCCAGCAGTCTTCCGGACAGACCCTACGAGCAGTACTTC. This sequence joins TRBV10-1 and TRBJ2-7, with D possibly TRBD1 on 6 matching bases. CDR3 length equals 14 residues. The V gene's germline CDR1 is WNHNN and CDR2 SYGVQD (reference sequence). The V end lost 5 bases, the J end lost 2 bases, and 13 bases lay between the germline ends.